This TCR beta chain was identified in a study of shared clonotypes between healthy human individuals. The V gene's germline CDR1 is SGHTA and CDR2 FQGNSA. There are 14 residues in the CDR3. V lost 5 bases and J lost 5; bases outside the gene matches: 5. This clone is a singleton in its sample. Terminally differentiated effector memory CD45RA+ cells were excluded by CCR7 positive selection of CD45RO-negative cells. The protocol was immunoSEQ multiplex PCR, while the TCRdb copy is restricted to in-frame clones and leaves out a portion. This table holds about 2.1 million clones, around 93% found once. This sequence was found in a man in his late teens or twenties in good health. Some clones in this sample may be carry-over from other donors' samples. The sequenced material came from naive CD8+ T cells from PBMCs. The V call is TRBV7-2, the J call TRBJ2-1, with 8 bases lining up with TRBD2. The chain's CDR3 is CASSVRLAHNEQFF. CDR3 nucleotide sequence: TGTGCCAGCAGCGTTCGACTAGCGCACAATGAGCAGTTCTTC.